Sequencing of this TCR beta chain was carried out in a study of blood T cell repertoires in COVID-19. The wider study: Sources were T cells, B-cell-depleted T cells, or PBMCs; the material itself was cDNA or gDNA.

V shed 6 bases and J shed 0 bases, with 20 bases lying between them. Germline CDR1 and CDR2: SNHLY and FYNNEI. The CDR3 totals 17 residues. Data came from immunoSEQ multiplex PCR; TCRdb stores just in-frame clones and leaves some out. The table lists 200,000 to 250,000 clones, about 84% of them singletons. The receptor was isolated from a woman aged 80 or over with COVID-19, enrolled during active disease. The material sequenced was peripheral blood. This sequence joins TRBV2 and TRBJ1-1; D gene uncertain. This CDR3 is CASRRFSQSNMNTEAFF. The CDR3 DNA follows: TGTGCCAGCAGAAGATTTAGCCAGTCGAACATGAACACTGAAGCTTTCTTT.